These 22 T cell receptor beta chains were all obtained from the same sample, sequenced in a study of ipilimumab plus nivolumab after autologous stem cell transplantation (dated by TCRdb to the early 2020s). Receptors were amplified or captured by the immunoSEQ multiplex PCR assay. TCRdb provides this immuneACCESS table in a form limited to in-frame rearrangements. Some clones are lacking; in checked studies, under half of them reflect an unresolved V gene, and why the rest are absent is not known. Within this sample are roughly 86,000 clones, with 75% to 85% of them counted one time only. 2% to 2.5% of the sample goes to the ten largest clones. The material was PBMCs, obtained in a trial of ipilimumab plus nivolumab as post-transplant consolidation. These receptors all come from a male donor with diffuse large B-cell lymphoma.

A single count supports this clone. The rearrangement uses TRBV6-1 and TRBJ2-5, with 8 positions matching TRBD2. Germline-derived CDR1 and CDR2 are MNHNS and SASEGT. With V trimmed by 4 bases and J by 8 bases, 15 bases remained unmatched. The CDR3 is 16 amino acids. CDR3 nucleotides: TGTGCCAGCAGTGCCCGTGGGAGCGGGGGTAAGAGAACCCAGTACTTC. Amino acid sequence: CASSARGSGGKRTQYF.

The chain is built from TRBV6-5 and TRBJ2-5; D remains ambiguous. The DNA end favors TRBJ2-7, so the J call may be wrong. Germline-derived CDR1 and CDR2 are MNHEY and SVGAGI. The CDR3 length is 14 residues. The CDR3 nucleotides are TGTGCCAGCAGTCCTCGCAGGTACTCCTACGAGCAGTACTTC. It yields the protein CASSPRRYSYEQYF.

V gene TRBV7-3 combines with J gene TRBJ1-4, with D perhaps matching TRBD1 (6 bases). Trimming stripped 1 base from V and 0 bases from J, with 18 bases between. Germline CDR1 SGHTA, CDR2 FQGTGA. The CDR3 is made up of 19 amino acids. CDR3 DNA sequence: TGTGCCAGCAGCTTAATCGCAGGGGATTCGGCTGCAACTAATGAAAAACTGTTTTTT. It is translated as CASSLIAGDSAATNEKLFF.

This clone came up once. The CDR3 region has the DNA TGCGCCAGCAAGGGCTCCGGGGATGAGCAGTTCTTC. It codes for CASKGSGDEQFF. This chain links TRBV5-1 with TRBJ2-1; tentative D call: TRBD2 (5 bases). V lost 6 bases, J lost 8 bases, and 12 bases lay in between. Germline-derived CDR1 and CDR2 are SGHRS and YFSETQ. The length of the CDR3 is 12 residues. Filled out from reference TRBV5-1 and TRBJ2-1, the complete variable domain reads KAGVTQTPRYLIKTRGQQVTLSCSPISGHRSVSWYQQTPGQGLQFLFEYFSETQRNKGNFPGRFSGRQFSNSRSEMNVSTLELGDSALYLCASKGSGDEQFFGPGTRLTVL.

The CDR3 DNA follows: TGTGCCAGCAGCTTGGGGGGCATTCAGTACTTC. It is translated as CASSLGGIQYF. The chain recombines TRBV7-2 with TRBJ2-4, with D possibly TRBD2 on 6 matching bases. V was pared by 3 bases and J by 9 bases, with 6 bases between. There are 11 residues in the CDR3. Germline lookup yields CDR1 SGHTA and CDR2 FQGNSA.

As DNA, the CDR3 is TGTGCCAGCAGTGAACCGCGGGGGAACACTGAAGCTTTCTTT. It yields the protein CASSEPRGNTEAFF. The chain carries TRBV6-1 and TRBJ1-1; D gene unclear. The ends were cut back, 2 bases at V and 1 base at J, with 8 bases in the middle. The V gene's germline CDR1 is MNHNS and CDR2 SASEGT. The CDR3 covers 14 residues.

J is TRBJ1-6 and V is TRBV6-1; 11 nucleotides agree with TRBD1. The CDR3 covers 15 residues. The V gene's germline CDR1 is MNHNS and CDR2 SASEGT. Losses at the gene ends were 1 base for V and 10 bases for J; bases not matched to a gene: 3. CDR3 sequence (DNA): TGTGCCAGCAGTGAAGTGGGACAGGGGGAGTCACCCCTCCACTTT. Residues: CASSEVGQGESPLHF.

The chain recombines TRBV6-1 with TRBJ1-2, with D possibly being TRBD1 (5 bases). The CDR3 is 13 residues long. CDR1 and CDR2 (germline): MNHNS, SASEGT. With 4 bases removed from V and 8 bases from J, the gap between germline ends came to 14 bases. The CDR3 nucleotides read TGTGCCAGCAGTGCAGAGGGTGGGGGGGGCTACACCTTC. This translates into CASSAEGGGGYTF.

This chain connects TRBV7-8 to TRBJ2-2; no definite D call. This CDR3 region has 17 residues. Trimming cost V 3 bases and J 0 bases, with 14 bases left between them. Germline CDR1 is SGHVS and CDR2 is FQNEAQ. CDR3 amino acids: CASSFQLVGPNTGELFF. The CDR3 DNA sequence: TGTGCCAGCAGCTTTCAGTTGGTCGGCCCGAACACCGGGGAGCTGTTTTTT.

The chain uses TRBV7-3 and TRBJ2-2; a possible D gene is TRBD2 (6 bases). Germline assignment: CDR1 SGHTA and CDR2 FQGTGA. The germline V and J ends were trimmed by 1 base and 9 bases, with 18 bases remaining between them. This CDR3 has 16 amino acids. CDR3 bases: TGTGCCAGCAGCTTAAATTACGGGGGTGGTTCGAGGGAGCTGTTTTTT. Its protein is CASSLNYGGGSRELFF.

The chain joins TRBV6-1 to TRBJ2-1; the match to TRBD2 covers 10 bases. The CDR3 is 14 amino acids. The germline V gene has CDR1 MNHNS and CDR2 SASEGT. V gave up 8 bases and J gave up 6 bases; unmatched junction bases: 7. CDR3 coding DNA: TGTGCCAGCGGGCTAGCGGGGGCTCTCAATGAGCAGTTCTTC. Translation: CASGLAGALNEQFF.

The chain has TRBV7-2 and TRBJ2-3; D unclear. The V end lost 8 bases, the J end lost 5 bases, and 8 bases lay between the germline ends. In germline, CDR1 is SGHTA, CDR2 FQGNSA. The CDR3 covers 11 residues. The CDR3 DNA reads as TGTGCCAGCGGGTTAGGAGATACGCAGTATTTT. Its protein product is CASGLGDTQYF. The complete variable domain, with remaining parts taken from reference TRBV7-2 and TRBJ2-3, reads GAGVSQSPSNKVTEKGKDVELRCDPISGHTALYWYRQSLGQGLEFLIYFQGNSAPDKSGLPSDRFSAERTGGSVSTLTIQRTQQEDSAVYLCASGLGDTQYFGPGTRLTVL.

This chain uses TRBV5-1 with TRBJ2-5; TRBD2 aligns across 7 bases. Looked up from germline, CDR1 is SGHRS and CDR2 is YFSETQ. V gave up 7 bases and J gave up 7 bases; unmatched junction bases: 13. The CDR3 has 14 residues. The CDR3 is CASSGGGPGGTQYF. As DNA, the CDR3 is TGCGCCAGCTCCGGCGGGGGACCTGGGGGGACCCAGTACTTC. Supplemented by reference TRBV5-1 and TRBJ2-5, the full variable domain reads KAGVTQTPRYLIKTRGQQVTLSCSPISGHRSVSWYQQTPGQGLQFLFEYFSETQRNKGNFPGRFSGRQFSNSRSEMNVSTLELGDSALYLCASSGGGPGGTQYFGPGTRLLVL.

This clone was observed once. The chain links TRBV7-2 to TRBJ1-2; no definite D call. Trimming removed 1 base from V and 1 base from J, with 7 bases in between. The CDR3 has 14 residues. CDR1 SGHTA and CDR2 FQGNSA come from the germline V gene. For the CDR3, the DNA is TGTGCCAGCAGCTTAGGGCCCAGTAACTATGGCTACACCTTC. Translated: CASSLGPSNYGYTF.

This clone was detected only a few times. This chain links TRBV9 with TRBJ2-1; 9 bases agree with TRBD2. The V gene end was trimmed by 0 bases and the J gene end by 7 bases; junction bases not matched to a gene: 5. CDR1 and CDR2 from the germline V gene are SGDLS and YYNGEE. The CDR3 has 15 amino acids. The CDR3 here is CASSVVAGAANEQFF. In DNA form, the CDR3 reads TGTGCCAGCAGCGTAGTAGCGGGGGCGGCAAATGAGCAGTTCTTC.

This chain uses TRBV14 with TRBJ1-4; TRBD1 is a possible D gene (5 bases). The length of the CDR3 is 14 residues. The V gene's germline CDR1 is SGHDN and CDR2 FVKESK. V lost 3 bases and J 8 bases, leaving 13 bases between the germline ends. The chain's CDR3 is CASSQPGTGEKLFF. The CDR3 DNA reads as TGTGCCAGCAGCCAGCCCGGGACTGGGGAAAAACTGTTTTTT.

This clone appeared many times. Other DNA variants within this sample encode the same CDR3. The genes are TRBV2 and TRBJ1-2; D is uncertain. The germline gives CDR1 SNHLY, CDR2 FYNNEI. There are 11 residues in the CDR3. V was pared by 3 bases and J by 5 bases, with 4 bases between. As DNA, the CDR3 is TGTGCCAGCAGTGATGGTTATGGCTACACCTTC. Translating it yields CASSDGYGYTF.

This sequence joins TRBV7-9 and TRBJ2-5; TRBD1 matches 10 bases. CDR3 length equals 14 residues. V trimming: 5 bases; J trimming: 4 bases; junction bases outside the gene matches: 4. CDR1 is SEHNR, CDR2 FQNEAQ, per germline (reference sequence). The CDR3 reads CASSGQGGGETQYF. For the CDR3, the DNA is TGTGCCAGCAGCGGACAGGGGGGAGGAGAGACCCAGTACTTC.

The J gene is TRBJ2-6, the V gene TRBV10-2, with D tentatively TRBD1 or TRBD2 (5 bases each). Trimming left V 2 bases short and J 0 bases short, with 14 bases between. CDR1 and CDR2 (germline): WSHSY, SAAADI. The length of the CDR3 is 18 residues. The CDR3 reads CASSERGRLSSGANVLTF. CDR3 DNA: TGCGCCAGCAGTGAGCGGGGCAGGTTGAGCTCTGGGGCCAACGTCCTGACTTTC.

This chain uses TRBV14 with TRBJ2-7; no reliable D call. Germline CDR1 and CDR2: SGHDN and FVKESK. The CDR3 spans 15 residues. V dropped 0 bases and J dropped 4 bases, with 13 bases sitting between them. Here the CDR3 reads CASSQDTAIPYEQYF. The CDR3 DNA follows: TGTGCCAGCAGCCAAGATACCGCCATACCTTACGAGCAGTACTTC.

The CDR3 DNA is TGTGCCAGCTCACCGGGCTCTGGAAACACCATATATTTT. Translating gives CASSPGSGNTIYF. V is TRBV18 and J is TRBJ1-3; D is unclear. This CDR3 has 13 amino acids. Germline lookup yields CDR1 KGHSH and CDR2 LQKENI. Trimming pared 3 bases from V and 0 bases from J, leaving 3 bases between.

This clone was observed a handful of times. The chain combines TRBV7-9 with TRBJ1-2; TRBD1 agrees at 8 bases. Germline values: CDR1 SEHNR, CDR2 FQNEAQ (reference sequence). J gave up 6 bases and V 0 bases, and 0 bases lay outside the gene matches. This CDR3 is 13 amino acids long. This CDR3 reads CASSLAQGDGYTF. The CDR3 DNA reads TGTGCCAGCAGCTTAGCACAGGGGGATGGCTACACCTTC.